This T cell receptor beta chain was retrieved from a study of shared T cell receptors in the human thymus. Some clones are missing from TCRdb's copy, which holds only in-frame ones; the method was immunoSEQ multiplex PCR. The sample has roughly 710,000 clones; over 75% are singletons. The CDR3 totals 14 residues. Trimming cost V 3 bases and J 3 bases; bases outside gene matches: 2. CDR1 is MGHDK and CDR2 is SYGVNS in the germline V gene. The same sample was also used in a study of human thymus T cells. That study reports: Corrective surgery for congenital heart defects was being performed on the healthy Finnish infants who served as donors. Thymic tissue was derived from resections collected during corrective heart surgery. Biased V and J segment usage appeared in thymus and peripheral blood. Related research described strongly overlapping thymic repertoires in unrelated people.

The chain recombines TRBV25-1 with TRBJ2-7; 10 bases are a match to TRBD2. This sequence originates from a girl in the first two years of life with a congenital heart defect. The material sequenced was thymocytes. The CDR3 bases are TGTGCCAGCAGTGAGGGACTAGCGAACTACGAGCAGTACTTC. Translation: CASSEGLANYEQYF.